Listed below are T cell receptor beta chains from one sample, sequenced in a study of beta chain features in type 1 diabetes. Repertoires were generated with immunoSEQ multiplex PCR, while TCRdb's copy carries only in-frame clones and drops some. The repertoire holds about 390,000 clones, with over 8.5% as singletons. Sequencing was carried out using central memory CD4+ T cells from blood. These receptors all stem from a man aged 30 to 39 with type 1 diabetes. The CDR3 runs from the conserved cysteine through the conserved F or W. D genes are given only for firm matches. Where a row states a size, it is once, few, many or the class of an expanded clone; other rows omit it.

D	size	V	J	DNA	CDR3
TRBD1	few	TRBV10-3	TRBJ1-2	TGTGCCATCAGGGGGACAGGGGGCATCGATGGCTACACCTTC	CAIRGTGGIDGYTF
NA	NA	TRBV7-6	TRBJ1-1	TGTGCCAGCAGCTCCCAGGGCGGCACTGAAGCTTTCTTT	CASSSQGGTEAFF
TRBD2	NA	TRBV29-1	TRBJ2-7	TGCAGCGTTCTGACTAGCGGGTCCTCCTACGAGCAGTACTTC	CSVLTSGSSYEQYF
NA	few	TRBV5-1	TRBJ1-2	TGCGCCAGCAGCCCCTCGGGGGCCAACTATGGCTACACCTTC	CASSPSGANYGYTF
TRBD2	NA	TRBV11-2	TRBJ2-7	TGTGCCAGCGGAAAAGCGGGAACCAGCTCCTACGAGCAGTACTTC	CASGKAGTSSYEQYF
TRBD1	few	TRBV6-4	TRBJ2-3	TGTGCCAGCAGAATGACAGGGGGTACAGATACGCAGTATTTT	CASRMTGGTDTQYF
TRBD1	NA	TRBV30	TRBJ2-2	TGTGCCTGGAGCCGACAGGGGAACACCGGGGAGCTGTTTTTT	CAWSRQGNTGELFF
TRBD1	NA	TRBV6-1	TRBJ2-7	TGTGCCAGCAGTGACAACAGGGGAAGCTACGAGCAGTACTTC	CASSDNRGSYEQYF
TRBD1	NA	TRBV19	TRBJ1-3	TGTGCCAGTTCCGTCGGACAGGTCGACTCTGGAAACACCATATATTTT	CASSVGQVDSGNTIYF
TRBD1	few	TRBV5-8	TRBJ1-1	TGTGCCAGCAGCTGGGGACAGGGTTGGGACACTGAAGCTTTCTTT	CASSWGQGWDTEAFF
TRBD2	many	TRBV11-2	TRBJ2-7	TGTGCCAGCACCACCTCGGGGGGTGTAGTGTACTTC	CASTTSGGVVYF
NA	few	TRBV30	TRBJ1-4	TGTGCCTGGGCCTTGGGGGATGGAAAACTGTTTTTT	CAWALGDGKLFF
TRBD1	few	TRBV6-5	TRBJ2-7	TGTGCCAGCAATCCCGGGACAGCCTACGAGCAGTACTTC	CASNPGTAYEQYF
NA	few	TRBV5-8	TRBJ2-7	TGTGCCAGCAGCTTGGGTACAGAAGCCGGCTACGAGCAGTACTTC	CASSLGTEAGYEQYF
NA	NA	TRBV5-1	TRBJ2-5	TGCGCCAGCAGCGTACAGGCCTTAGCAGAGACCCAGTACTTC	CASSVQALAETQYF
NA	few	TRBV25-1	TRBJ2-3	TGTGCCAGCAGTGATCCGGGAGTAGTTACGCAGTATTTT	CASSDPGVVTQYF
TRBD2	NA	TRBV7-2	TRBJ2-7	TGTGCCAGCAGCTCCTCTAGCGGGAGCTCCTACGAGCAGTACTTC	CASSSSSGSSYEQYF
TRBD2	NA	TRBV2	TRBJ2-1	TGTGCCAGCAGCCTAGCGGTCTACAATGAGCAGTTCTTC	CASSLAVYNEQFF
NA	NA	TRBV27	TRBJ2-1	TGTGCCAGCAGTTTACCTCCTAGCTCCAAGTACTACAATGAGCAGTTCTTC	CASSLPPSSKYYNEQFF
TRBD2	few	TRBV5-1	TRBJ2-3	TGCGCCAGCAGCTTTTCCAGCGGGAGAGATACGCAGTATTTT	CASSFSSGRDTQYF
TRBD1	few	TRBV28	TRBJ2-7	TGTTCCCGCTCGTGGGGACAGGGAAGCTCCTACGAGCAGTACTTC	CSRSWGQGSSYEQYF
NA	few	TRBV16	TRBJ2-2	TGTGCCAGCAGCCCGGGGTTGGAGCTGTTTTTT	CASSPGLELFF
NA	NA	TRBV2	TRBJ2-5	TGTGCCAGCACCCCTCCGGGAGAGACCCAGTACTTC	CASTPPGETQYF
NA	many	TRBV19	TRBJ2-1	TGTGCCAGTAGTATAAGTCTAAGCTCCTACAATGAGCAGTTCTTC	CASSISLSSYNEQFF
NA	NA	TRBV7-2	TRBJ1-1	TGTGCCAGCAGCCAAGATCCCGGACCGAACACTGAAGCTTTCTTT	CASSQDPGPNTEAFF
NA	few	TRBV6-4	TRBJ2-3	TGTGCCAGCAGTGTGCGGGTTCCGCGGTATTTT	CASSVRVPRYF
NA	few	TRBV27	TRBJ2-5	TGTGCCAGCAGTAAGAGGGAGACCCAGTACTTC	CASSKRETQYF
TRBD2	few	TRBV6-1	TRBJ2-1	TGTGCCAGCAGTGACCGTGCGGGAGGGCCATACAATGAGCAGTTCTTC	CASSDRAGGPYNEQFF
NA	NA	TRBV4-2	TRBJ2-7	TGTGCCAGCAGCCAAGACGGGCGCTTCTCCTACGAGCAGTACTTC	CASSQDGRFSYEQYF
TRBD1	NA	TRBV5-1	TRBJ2-5	TGCGCCAGCAGACCACCGGGACAGGGCCAAGAGACCCAGTACTTC	CASRPPGQGQETQYF
NA	NA	TRBV4-3	TRBJ2-7	TGCGCCAGCAGCCAAGAACGAACAGATACCTACGAGCAGTACTTC	CASSQERTDTYEQYF
TRBD2	few	TRBV11-3	TRBJ2-7	TGTGCCAGCAGCTTTAGCGGGAACTCCTACGAGCAGTACTTC	CASSFSGNSYEQYF
TRBD1	few	TRBV7-8	TRBJ2-1	TGTGCCAGCAGCTCTCGGGACAGGGGATACAATGAGCAGTTCTTC	CASSSRDRGYNEQFF
NA	NA	TRBV4-3	TRBJ1-2	TGCGCCAGCAGCCAAGACGGGGGTCCTCCAGTTCGCTATGGCTACACCTTC	CASSQDGGPPVRYGYTF
NA	few	TRBV29-1	TRBJ1-2	TGCAGCGTTGAAACGGTGGCGGGCCGCTGCACCTTC	CSVETVAGRCTF
NA	few	TRBV21-1	TRBJ2-3	TGTGCCAGCAGCTTTAGCAGCGGAGGCACAGATACGCAGTATTTT	CASSFSSGGTDTQYF
TRBD1	NA	TRBV6-5	TRBJ1-2	TGTGCCAGCAGTCGTCTCAACAGGGGCCCCTATGGCTACACCTTC	CASSRLNRGPYGYTF